Presented here are 6 T cell receptor beta chains from one specimen sequenced in a study of CD8 T cells in ankylosing spondylitis listed by TCRdb under 2017. What the work shows at the level of the full study, not this receptor alone: Blood from ankylosing spondylitis patients appeared to be characterized by a TCR beta motif composed of about 8 highly homologous amino acid variants.

The antigens for these receptors are not known. Library generation was performed with 5' RACE. The reads were generated on an Illumina HiSeq 2500. In-frame beta chains were kept once TCRdb had trimmed the public reads at Q25 with fastp and called clones with MiXCR. Identical CDR3 proteins give one entry, which carries the most common genes and DNA. In all, the sample holds just under 550,000 distinct CDR3 sequences, and 9.5% to 15% of those were seen once. The top ten clonotypes cover almost 7% of the sample. The source material was blood, either unsorted or a sorted T cell fraction (not recorded which). The origin of the receptors is a male donor with ankylosing spondylitis.

This clonotype showed up just a few times. This chain connects TRBV2 to TRBJ2-1, with TRBD1 as a possible D gene (5 bases). Trimming pared 2 bases from V and 2 bases from J, leaving 22 bases between. Germline CDR1 reads SNHLY; CDR2 reads FYNNEI. This CDR3 contains 19 residues. Here the CDR3 DNA reads TGTGCCAGCAGTGAATCCCATCCTTCGGACACTTCGACCTACAATGAGCAGTTCTTC. It is translated as CASSESHPSDTSTYNEQFF.

Comments on this clonotype: The junction shows a germline mismatch at one end, possibly a read error. This chain joins TRBV11-3 and TRBJ2-1, with D perhaps TRBD2 (6 bases). The CDR3 consists of 13 residues. Looked up from germline, CDR1 is SGHNT and CDR2 is YENEEA. Here the CDR3 reads CASGFTGESEQFF. CDR3 sequence (DNA): TGTGCCAGCGGCTTTACGGGGGAGAGTGAGCAGTTCTTC.

The J gene is TRBJ2-3, the V gene TRBV20-1; 15 bases are shared with TRBD2. Germline V gene sequence: CDR1 DFQATT, CDR2 SNEGSKA (reference sequence). This CDR3 has 17 residues. V lost 2 bases and J lost 6; bases outside the gene matches: 9. The CDR3 spells CSARSLGLAGGPDTQYF. The CDR3, as DNA: TGCAGTGCTAGATCCCTTGGACTAGCGGGAGGGCCGGATACGCAGTATTTT.

This clonotype was seen a few times. V and J are TRBV20-1 and TRBJ1-5, with 9 bases aligning to TRBD1. The CDR3 extends over 15 amino acids. J lost 6 bases, V lost 1 base, and 7 bases had no gene match. CDR1 and CDR2 (germline): DFQATT, SNEGSKA (reference sequence). The CDR3 sequence: CSARGLTGGLQPQHF. Here the CDR3 DNA reads TGCAGTGCTAGAGGCCTTACAGGGGGCCTTCAGCCCCAGCATTTT.

V is TRBV27 and J is TRBJ1-2, with TRBD1 matching over 9 bases. The CDR3 runs to 14 residues. CDR1 and CDR2 from the germline V gene are MNHEY and SMNVEV (reference sequence). Trimming cost V 1 base and J 8 bases; bases outside gene matches: 5. The chain's CDR3 is CASSLLGQGRGYTF. CDR3 nucleotide sequence: TGTGCCAGCAGTTTATTGGGACAGGGCCGGGGCTACACCTTC.

The chain combines TRBV2 with TRBJ2-7; 8 nucleotides line up with TRBD1. Germline V gives CDR1 SNHLY, CDR2 FYNNEI. V gave up 8 bases and J gave up 3 bases; unmatched junction bases: 3. This CDR3 is 12 amino acids long. CDR3 in DNA: TGTGCCAGCCTGACAGGGGACTACGAGCAGTACTTC. Translation gives CASLTGDYEQYF.